The rows below give T cell receptor beta chains drawn from one sample of a study of blood T cells in healthy people across ages. TCRdb re-called the 5' RACE reads through MiXCR, storing one row per CDR3 protein. This sample carries hundreds of thousands of distinct CDR3 sequences, 44% of them seen once, and the ten largest clones take around 21%. Source material: blood. The receptors originated from a man in his 60s in good health. Each CDR3 is given with its conserved first and last residue. D genes are given only for firm matches. Clone size is not always given. Where it is, it says once, few, many or a class for expanded clones.

V gene	D gene	clone size	J gene	CDR3 DNA	CDR3 protein
TRBV11-2	NA	few	TRBJ2-1	TGTGCCTCGACTGAAATGCTTAACTCCTACAATGAGCAGTTCTTC	CASTEMLNSYNEQFF
TRBV2	NA	NA	TRBJ1-5	TGTGCCAGCAGTGGGGACGGGAACAATCAGCCCCAGCATTTT	CASSGDGNNQPQHF
TRBV5-1	NA	few	TRBJ2-7	TGCGCCAGCAGTACTGGAGGGGGACAGTCCTTAGGCGAGCAGTACTTC	CASSTGGGQSLGEQYF
TRBV5-1	NA	NA	TRBJ1-6	TGCGCCAGCAGTCGGGCGGACGGGAGCTCCTATAATTCACCCCTCCACTTT	CASSRADGSSYNSPLHF
TRBV2	NA	NA	TRBJ1-2	TGTGCCAGCAGTGAAGGTGAGGGCCCGGCCACCTTC	CASSEGEGPATF
TRBV20-1	NA	few	TRBJ2-7	TGCAGTGCTAGCAAGGGGATTGAGGACGAGCAGTACTTC	CSASKGIEDEQYF
TRBV7-7	TRBD2	NA	TRBJ2-3	TGTGCTAGCAGCTGGGAGACTAGCGCAGATACGCAGTATTTT	CASSWETSADTQYF
TRBV20-1	NA	NA	TRBJ2-3	TGCAGTGCTAGCGGACTACCGGGGTCCTATAGCACAGATACGCAGTATTTT	CSASGLPGSYSTDTQYF
TRBV12-3/TRBV12-4	NA	NA	TRBJ2-2	TGTGCCAGCAGGCTGGTAAACGGGGAGCTGTTTTTT	CASRLVNGELFF
TRBV9	NA	NA	TRBJ2-3	TGTGCCAGCAGCGTATTGGACAGTCCTTCGGATACGCAGTATTTT	CASSVLDSPSDTQYF
TRBV12-3/TRBV12-4	NA	few	TRBJ1-5	TGTGCCAGCAGTTTAGGCCTAGGGGGGCGGCATCAGCCCCAGCATTTT	CASSLGLGGRHQPQHF
TRBV28	NA	once	TRBJ2-7	TGTGCCAGCAGTTTAGCTTCAAAACAGGGTCTCGGGCAGTACTTC	CASSLASKQGLGQYF
TRBV28	NA	NA	TRBJ1-2	TGTGCCAGCAAACCCCGGACAAACCTTAACTATGGCTACACCTTC	CASKPRTNLNYGYTF
TRBV12-3/TRBV12-4	NA	few	TRBJ2-7	TGTGCCAGCAGTTTCCAGGGCGCAGGCGACGAGCAGTACTTC	CASSFQGAGDEQYF
TRBV4-1	NA	once	TRBJ2-1	TGCGCCAGCAGCCAAGTTATGCGAACAAATGAGCAGTTCTTC	CASSQVMRTNEQFF
TRBV29-1	NA	NA	TRBJ2-2	TGCAGCGTTGAAGGGGGTAATACCGGGGAGCTGTTTTTT	CSVEGGNTGELFF
TRBV6-2/TRBV6-3	NA	NA	TRBJ2-5	TGTGCCAGCTCCGGGCCCTTGGGAGAGACCCAGTACTTC	CASSGPLGETQYF
TRBV7-2	TRBD2	few	TRBJ2-7	TGTGCCAGCAGCCCGCGGACTAGCGGGTTCCGGCACTACGAGCAGTACTTC	CASSPRTSGFRHYEQYF
TRBV7-2	NA	NA	TRBJ2-3	TGTGCCAGCAGCTTGGGACTTCGCACAGATACGCAGTATTTT	CASSLGLRTDTQYF
TRBV9	NA	NA	TRBJ2-5	TGTGCCAGCAGCGTAGCCGGGGGCCTCTGGGAGACCCAGTACTTC	CASSVAGGLWETQYF
TRBV7-9	TRBD1	NA	TRBJ1-2	TGTGCCAGCAGTCTCGCCGGGACAGCCCATGGCTACACCTTC	CASSLAGTAHGYTF
TRBV10-3	TRBD1	NA	TRBJ2-1	TGTGCCATCAGTGAGTCGACAGGGAACTACGAGCAGTTCTTC	CAISESTGNYEQFF
TRBV7-2	NA	few	TRBJ2-3	TGTGCCAGCAGCGCCCGGTGGGGGACGGGAGAAGATACGCAGTATTTT	CASSARWGTGEDTQYF
TRBV3-1	TRBD2	NA	TRBJ2-1	TGTGCCAGCAGCCGCAGACTAGCGGGGGGCAAAGATGAGCAGTTCTTC	CASSRRLAGGKDEQFF
TRBV29-1	TRBD2	NA	TRBJ2-5	TGCAGCGTTGAACAGCGGGGGGTAGAGACCCAGTACTTC	CSVEQRGVETQYF
TRBV20-1	NA	once	TRBJ2-3	TGCAGTGCTAGCCCCAGGAGGGGAAGCGCAGATACGCAGTATTTT	CSASPRRGSADTQYF
TRBV12-3/TRBV12-4	NA	few	TRBJ1-5	TGTGCCAGCAGTTTTGACTATAGCAATCAGCCCCAGCATTTT	CASSFDYSNQPQHF
TRBV11-2	NA	few	TRBJ1-2	TGTGCCAGCAGCTTAGAACGGAAAGGGGCCAACTATGGCTACACCTTC	CASSLERKGANYGYTF
TRBV7-9	NA	few	TRBJ2-7	TGTGCCAGCAGCTTCACAGGCCAGACCTACGAGCAGTACTTC	CASSFTGQTYEQYF
TRBV20-1	TRBD1	many	TRBJ1-5	TGCAGTGCTAGAAAGACAGGGGAGCAGCCCCAGCATTTT	CSARKTGEQPQHF
TRBV24-1	NA	NA	TRBJ2-6	TGTGCCACCAGTGGCCGAACTGGAAGCTCTGGGGCCAACGTCCTGACTTTC	CATSGRTGSSGANVLTF
TRBV7-3	NA	once	TRBJ2-1	TGTGCCAGCAGCTTTGCTGCGACAGGAGGGCAGTTCTTC	CASSFAATGGQFF
TRBV9	TRBD1	many	TRBJ2-7	TGTGCCAGCAGCGTAGGGGACAGAGCCTACGAGCAGTACTTC	CASSVGDRAYEQYF
TRBV5-6	TRBD1	NA	TRBJ2-5	TGTGCCGGGCAACAGGGGGCGCGGGAGACCCAGTACTTC	CAGQQGARETQYF
TRBV5-6	TRBD1	NA	TRBJ2-3	TGTGCCAGCAGCCATAGGACAGGGGGCTTCACAGATACGCAGTATTTT	CASSHRTGGFTDTQYF
TRBV6-2/TRBV6-3	NA	NA	TRBJ2-3	TGTGCCAGCAGTTCACCTTGGGGGAAAAGCACAGATACGCAGTATTTT	CASSSPWGKSTDTQYF
TRBV14	NA	NA	TRBJ2-5	TGTGCCAGCAGCCAATCGTTCGGGAAAGAGACCCAGTACTTC	CASSQSFGKETQYF
TRBV7-9	NA	NA	TRBJ2-1	TGTGCCAGCAGCTACCCGGACAGAGAGACCCAGTTCTTC	CASSYPDRETQFF
TRBV6-1	NA	few	TRBJ1-2	TGTGCCAGCATCCCTGGGGTAGTTAGTCCCGGCTACACCTTC	CASIPGVVSPGYTF
TRBV7-9	NA	NA	TRBJ2-4	TGTGCCAGCAGCGCCCTAGCTAGTATGCAGTACTTC	CASSALASMQYF
TRBV6-2/TRBV6-3	NA	NA	TRBJ2-1	TGTGCCAGCAGACCCAGAACAGGGCGCAATGAGCAGTTCTTC	CASRPRTGRNEQFF
TRBV6-2/TRBV6-3	NA	NA	TRBJ2-5	TGTGCCAGCAGTTCCCAGGTTATGGAGACCCAGTACTTC	CASSSQVMETQYF
TRBV7-9	NA	NA	TRBJ2-5	TGTGCCAGTGGTGGACTTGAAGAGACCCAGTACTTC	CASGGLEETQYF
TRBV10-3	NA	few	TRBJ2-7	TGTGCCATCAGTGAGACCCTGAGGGACCACGAGCAGTACTTC	CAISETLRDHEQYF
TRBV5-4	TRBD1	NA	TRBJ2-3	TGTGCCAGCAGCTTGGAAGGGACGGACAGGGCCACAGATACGCAGTATTTT	CASSLEGTDRATDTQYF
TRBV20-1	TRBD2	NA	TRBJ2-2	TGCAGTGCTAGTAACCGAGCGGGATCCACGAACACCGGGGAGCTGTTTTTT	CSASNRAGSTNTGELFF
TRBV5-4	NA	NA	TRBJ2-6	TGTGCCAGCAGCCCCCTACAGGGTGCCAACGTCCTGACTTTC	CASSPLQGANVLTF
TRBV28	TRBD1	NA	TRBJ1-6	TGTGCCAGCAGTGGGGGGACAGTCCTGGGCTCCTATAATTCACCCCTCCACTTT	CASSGGTVLGSYNSPLHF
TRBV6-5	TRBD2	NA	TRBJ2-1	TGTGCCAGCAGTCCCGGGAGCGGGGGGTACAATGAGCAGTTCTTC	CASSPGSGGYNEQFF
TRBV3-1	NA	NA	TRBJ1-5	TGTGCCAGCAGCCCAAATGGGAATAGCAATCAGCCCCAGCATTTT	CASSPNGNSNQPQHF
TRBV15	NA	few	TRBJ2-5	TGTGCCACCAGGATGGGCCGGGAGACCCAGTACTTC	CATRMGRETQYF
TRBV6-4	NA	many	TRBJ2-1	TGTGCCAGCAGTGAGGACAGAAGCTCCTACAATGAGCAGTTCTTC	CASSEDRSSYNEQFF
TRBV9	NA	few	TRBJ1-2	TGTGCCAGCAGCGTAGGGTTGCGCTATGGCTACACCTTC	CASSVGLRYGYTF
TRBV20-1	NA	NA	TRBJ2-7	TGCAGTGCTGAGGGACTGCGGCTCTCCTACGAGCAGTACTTC	CSAEGLRLSYEQYF
TRBV4-3	TRBD1	few	TRBJ1-4	TGCGCCAGCAGCCAATTCGTCCGGGACAGAGTAAATGAAAAACTGTTTTTT	CASSQFVRDRVNEKLFF
TRBV6-6	NA	NA	TRBJ1-5	TGTGCCACCGTGACTGGGGGACAGCCCCAGCATTTT	CATVTGGQPQHF
TRBV5-1	TRBD1	NA	TRBJ2-3	TGCGCCAGCAGCTTGCGGGGACAGGCCACAGATACGCAGTATTTT	CASSLRGQATDTQYF